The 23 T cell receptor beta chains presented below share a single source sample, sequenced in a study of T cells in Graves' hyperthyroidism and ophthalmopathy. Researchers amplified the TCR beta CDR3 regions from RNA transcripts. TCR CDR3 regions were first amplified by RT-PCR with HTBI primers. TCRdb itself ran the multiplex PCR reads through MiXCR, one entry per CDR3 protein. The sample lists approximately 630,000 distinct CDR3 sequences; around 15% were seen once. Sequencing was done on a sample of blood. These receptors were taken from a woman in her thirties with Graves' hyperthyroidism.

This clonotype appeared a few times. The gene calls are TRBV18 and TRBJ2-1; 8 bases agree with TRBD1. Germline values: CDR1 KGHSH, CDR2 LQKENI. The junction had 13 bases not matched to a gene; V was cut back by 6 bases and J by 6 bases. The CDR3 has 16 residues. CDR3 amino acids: CASSFMSVQGANEQFF. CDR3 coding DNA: TGTGCCAGCTCGTTTATGTCCGTCCAGGGGGCCAATGAGCAGTTCTTC.

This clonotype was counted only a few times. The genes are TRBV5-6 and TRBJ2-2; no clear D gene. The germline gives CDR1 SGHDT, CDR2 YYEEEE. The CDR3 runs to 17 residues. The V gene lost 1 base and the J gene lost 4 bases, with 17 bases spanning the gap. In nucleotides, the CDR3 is TGTGCCAGCAGCTTGTTTTCCGGAGCAACCCCCACCGGGGAGCTGTTTTTT. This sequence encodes CASSLFSGATPTGELFF.

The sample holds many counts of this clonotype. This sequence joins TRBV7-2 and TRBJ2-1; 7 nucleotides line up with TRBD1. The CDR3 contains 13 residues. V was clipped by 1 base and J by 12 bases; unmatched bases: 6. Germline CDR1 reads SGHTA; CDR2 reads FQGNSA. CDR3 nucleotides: TGTGCCAGCAGCTTAGAGAGGCCAGGGGGGCAGTTCTTC. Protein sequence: CASSLERPGGQFF.

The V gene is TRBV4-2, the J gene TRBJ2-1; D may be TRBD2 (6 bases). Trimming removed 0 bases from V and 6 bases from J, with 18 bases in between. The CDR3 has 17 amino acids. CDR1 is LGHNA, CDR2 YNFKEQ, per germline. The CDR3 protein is CASSQDIRERLGNEQFF. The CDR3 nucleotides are TGTGCCAGCAGCCAAGATATCCGGGAGAGGTTAGGCAATGAGCAGTTCTTC.

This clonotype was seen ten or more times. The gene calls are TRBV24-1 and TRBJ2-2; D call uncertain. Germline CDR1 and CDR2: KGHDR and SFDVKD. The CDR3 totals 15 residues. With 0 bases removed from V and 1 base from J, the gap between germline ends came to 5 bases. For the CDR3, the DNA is TGTGCCACCAGTGATTTGCGGCAGAACACCGGGGAGCTGTTTTTT. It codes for CATSDLRQNTGELFF.

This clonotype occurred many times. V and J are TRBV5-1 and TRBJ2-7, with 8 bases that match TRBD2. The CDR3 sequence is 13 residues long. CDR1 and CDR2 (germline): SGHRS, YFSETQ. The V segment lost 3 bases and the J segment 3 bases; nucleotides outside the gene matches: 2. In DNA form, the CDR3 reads TGCGCCAGCAGCTCTAGCGGGTACTACGAGCAGTACTTC. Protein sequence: CASSSSGYYEQYF.

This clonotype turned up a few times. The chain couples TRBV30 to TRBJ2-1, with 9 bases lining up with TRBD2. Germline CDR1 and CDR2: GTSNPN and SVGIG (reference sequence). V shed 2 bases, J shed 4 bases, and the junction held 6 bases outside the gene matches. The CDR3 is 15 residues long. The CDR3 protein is CAWSRGLAGYNEQFF. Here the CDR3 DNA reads TGTGCCTGGAGTAGGGGACTAGCCGGTTACAATGAGCAGTTCTTC. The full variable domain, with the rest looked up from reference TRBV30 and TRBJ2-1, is SQTIHQWPATLVQPVGSPLSLECTVEGTSNPNLYWYRQAAGRGLQLLFYSVGIGQISSEVPQNLSASRPQDRQFILSSKKLLLSDSGFYLCAWSRGLAGYNEQFFGPGTRLTVL.

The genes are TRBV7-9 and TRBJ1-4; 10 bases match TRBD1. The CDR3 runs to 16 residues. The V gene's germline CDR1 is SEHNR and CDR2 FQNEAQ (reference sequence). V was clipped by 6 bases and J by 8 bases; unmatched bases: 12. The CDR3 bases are TGTGCCAGCAGTGAACGACAGGGGGCAAAGGGGGAAAAACTGTTTTTT. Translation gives CASSERQGAKGEKLFF.

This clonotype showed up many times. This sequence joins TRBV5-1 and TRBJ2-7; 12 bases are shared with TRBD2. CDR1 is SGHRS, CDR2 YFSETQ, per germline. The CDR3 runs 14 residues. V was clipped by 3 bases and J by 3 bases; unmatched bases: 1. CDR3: CASSWTSGNYEQYF. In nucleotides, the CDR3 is TGCGCCAGCAGCTGGACTAGCGGGAACTACGAGCAGTACTTC.

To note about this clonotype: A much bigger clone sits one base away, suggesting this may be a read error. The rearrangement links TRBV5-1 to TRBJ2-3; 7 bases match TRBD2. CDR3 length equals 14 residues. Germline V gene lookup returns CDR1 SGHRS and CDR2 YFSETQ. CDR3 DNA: TGCGCCAGCAGCACCGAGACTAGCACAGGTACGCAGTATTTT. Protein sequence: CASSTETSTGTQYF.

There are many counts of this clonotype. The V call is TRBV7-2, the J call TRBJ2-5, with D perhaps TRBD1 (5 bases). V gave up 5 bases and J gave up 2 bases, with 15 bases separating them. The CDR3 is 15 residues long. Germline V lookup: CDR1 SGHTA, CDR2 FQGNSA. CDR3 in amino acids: CASSLASGMQETQYF. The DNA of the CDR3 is TGTGCCAGCAGCCTTGCTTCAGGGATGCAAGAGACCCAGTACTTC.

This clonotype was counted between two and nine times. The CDR3 reads CASSLSLGPSETQYF. Here the CDR3 DNA reads TGCGCCAGCAGCTTGTCCTTGGGCCCTTCGGAGACCCAGTACTTC. This chain uses TRBV5-1 with TRBJ2-5, with unresolved D. Germline V gene sequence: CDR1 SGHRS, CDR2 YFSETQ. V lost 1 base and J lost 5, with 15 bases in between. This CDR3 region has 15 residues.

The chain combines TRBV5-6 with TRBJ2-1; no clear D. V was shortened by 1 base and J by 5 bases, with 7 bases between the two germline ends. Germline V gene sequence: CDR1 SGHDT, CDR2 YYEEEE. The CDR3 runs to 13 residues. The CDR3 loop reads CASSLNGHNEQFF. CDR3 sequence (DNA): TGTGCCAGCAGCTTGAACGGTCACAATGAGCAGTTCTTC.

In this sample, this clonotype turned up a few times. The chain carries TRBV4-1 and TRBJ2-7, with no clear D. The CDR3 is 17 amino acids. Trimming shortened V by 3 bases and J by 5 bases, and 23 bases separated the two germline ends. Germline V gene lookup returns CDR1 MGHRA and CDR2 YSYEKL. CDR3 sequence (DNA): TGCGCCAGCAGCCACCGCCCCTACCGGGTCCAGTCCAACGAGCAGTACTTC. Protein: CASSHRPYRVQSNEQYF.

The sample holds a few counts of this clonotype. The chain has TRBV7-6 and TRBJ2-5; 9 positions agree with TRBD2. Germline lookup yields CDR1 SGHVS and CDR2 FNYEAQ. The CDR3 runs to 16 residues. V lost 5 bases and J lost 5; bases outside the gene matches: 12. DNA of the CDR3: TGTGCCAGCAGCCTCAGTGTAGCGGGAGAGGGGGAGACCCAGTACTTC. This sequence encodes CASSLSVAGEGETQYF. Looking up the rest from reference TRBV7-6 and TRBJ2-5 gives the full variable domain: GAGVSQSPRYKVTKRGQDVALRCDPISGHVSLYWYRQALGQGPEFLTYFNYEAQQDKSGLPNDRFSAERPEGSISTLTIQRTEQRDSAMYRCASSLSVAGEGETQYFGPGTRLLVL.

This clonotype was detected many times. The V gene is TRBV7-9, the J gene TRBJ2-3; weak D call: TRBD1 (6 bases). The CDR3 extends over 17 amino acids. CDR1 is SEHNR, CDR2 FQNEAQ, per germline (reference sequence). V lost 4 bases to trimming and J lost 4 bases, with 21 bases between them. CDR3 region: CASSSIDGQTAPDTQYF. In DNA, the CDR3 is TGTGCCAGCAGCTCAATTGACGGACAGACCGCTCCAGATACGCAGTATTTT. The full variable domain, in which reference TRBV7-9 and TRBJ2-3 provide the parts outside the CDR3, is DTGVSQNPRHKITKRGQNVTFRCDPISEHNRLYWYRQTLGQGPEFLTYFQNEAQLEKSRLLSDRFSAERPKGSFSTLEIQRTEQGDSAMYLCASSSIDGQTAPDTQYFGPGTRLTVL.

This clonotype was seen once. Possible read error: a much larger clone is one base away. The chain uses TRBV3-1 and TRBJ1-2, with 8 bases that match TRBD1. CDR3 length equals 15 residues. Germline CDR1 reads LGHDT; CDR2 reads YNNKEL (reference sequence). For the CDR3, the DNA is TGTGCCAGCGGCCATCCAAGACAGGGGTTCTATGGCTACACCTTC. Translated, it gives CASGHPRQGFYGYTF.

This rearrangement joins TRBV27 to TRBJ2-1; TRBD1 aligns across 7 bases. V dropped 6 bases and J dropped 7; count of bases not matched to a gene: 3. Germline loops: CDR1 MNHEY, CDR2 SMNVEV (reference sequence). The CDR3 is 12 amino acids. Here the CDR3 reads CASRSTGNEQFF. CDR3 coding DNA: TGTGCCAGCAGATCGACAGGGAATGAGCAGTTCTTC.

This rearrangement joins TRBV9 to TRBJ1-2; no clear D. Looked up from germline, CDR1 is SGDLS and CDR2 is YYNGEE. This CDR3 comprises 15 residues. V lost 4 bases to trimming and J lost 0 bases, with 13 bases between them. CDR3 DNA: TGTGCCAGCAGCTTACACCCTGAAGCTAACTATGGCTACACCTTC. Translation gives CASSLHPEANYGYTF.

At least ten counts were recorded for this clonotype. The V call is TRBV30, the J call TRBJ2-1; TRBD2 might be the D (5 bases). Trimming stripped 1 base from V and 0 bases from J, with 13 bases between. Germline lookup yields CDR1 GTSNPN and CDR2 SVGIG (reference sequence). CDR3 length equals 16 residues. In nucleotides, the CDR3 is TGTGCCTGGAGTGCCCCCGGGCTAGCCTCCTACAATGAGCAGTTCTTC. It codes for CAWSAPGLASYNEQFF.

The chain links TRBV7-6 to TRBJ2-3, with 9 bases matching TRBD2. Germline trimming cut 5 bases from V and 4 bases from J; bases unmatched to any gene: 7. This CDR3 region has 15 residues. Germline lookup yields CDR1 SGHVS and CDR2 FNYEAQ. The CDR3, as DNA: TGTGCCAGCAGCATTAGCGGGAGTTCTGCAGATACGCAGTATTTT. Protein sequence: CASSISGSSADTQYF. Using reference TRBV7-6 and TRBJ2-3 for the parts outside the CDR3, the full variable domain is GAGVSQSPRYKVTKRGQDVALRCDPISGHVSLYWYRQALGQGPEFLTYFNYEAQQDKSGLPNDRFSAERPEGSISTLTIQRTEQRDSAMYRCASSISGSSADTQYFGPGTRLTVL.

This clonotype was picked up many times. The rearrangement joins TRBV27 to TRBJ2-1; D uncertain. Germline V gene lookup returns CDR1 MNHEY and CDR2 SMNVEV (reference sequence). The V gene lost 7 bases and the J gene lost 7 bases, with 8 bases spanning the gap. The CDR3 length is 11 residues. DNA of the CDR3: TGTGCCAGCAATGGGTTGAATGAGCAGTTCTTC. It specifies CASNGLNEQFF.

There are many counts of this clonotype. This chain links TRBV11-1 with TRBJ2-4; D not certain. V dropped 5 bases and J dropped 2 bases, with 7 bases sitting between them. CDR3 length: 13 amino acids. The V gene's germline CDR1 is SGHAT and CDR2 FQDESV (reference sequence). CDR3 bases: TGTGCCAGCAGCCAAAGAACCAAAAACATTCAGTACTTC. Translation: CASSQRTKNIQYF.